These 22 T cell receptor beta chains share one sample of origin, sequenced in a study of tumor-infiltrating lymphocytes in primary liver carcinoma (dated by TCRdb to the late 2010s). Total RNA and DNA were co-extracted without cell sorting from roughly 20-30 mg of bulk tissue using the AllPrep DNA/RNA mini kit. The listed sequencing device is Illumina HiSeq 2500. Using a constant-region primer and ProtoScript II reverse transcriptase, TCRbeta-specific cDNA was reverse-transcribed from approximately 0.55 ug total RNA. Three nested multiplex PCR rounds, following a slightly modified ARM-PCR procedure, were used to build the TCRbeta libraries. The first two PCR rounds used multiplex TRBV1-TRBV30 forward primers with a Cbeta reverse primer, each for 10 cycles. TCRdb reprocessing: public reads trimmed at Q25 with fastp, clones called with MiXCR, in-frame beta chains kept. Identical CDR3 protein sequences are pooled into one entry, listed with their most common genes and DNA. The sample yields tens of thousands of distinct CDR3 sequences; about 73% were counted once. Of the sample, about a quarter is held by the ten largest clones.

The sample comprised liver tumor tissue from sampling region 2. Sample cell subset or site, as interpreted from the label and publication: tumor region T2, inferior pole. These receptor sequences come from a man in his forties with primary liver carcinoma and hepatitis B virus infection.

In this sample, this clonotype turned up once. One end of the junction fails to match germline, which may point to a read error. The genes are TRBV11-2 and TRBJ2-1; 9 bases agree with TRBD2. CDR3 length equals 14 residues. CDR1 SGHAT and CDR2 FQNNGV come from the germline V gene. CDR3 sequence: CASSLTSGYNDQFF. In DNA, the CDR3 is TGTGCCAGTAGCTTGACTAGCGGATACAATGACCAGTTCTTC.

The V call is TRBV6-5, the J call TRBJ2-1, with D possibly TRBD1 on 5 matching bases. This CDR3 region has 16 residues. Germline CDR1 MNHEY, CDR2 SVGAGI. Trimming stripped 2 bases from V and 6 bases from J, with 17 bases between. CDR3 amino acids: CASSYPAGMVCNEQFF. DNA of the CDR3: TGTGCCAGCAGTTACCCGGCAGGGATGGTTTGCAATGAGCAGTTCTTC.

Details on this clonotype: Because it lacks the conserved phenylalanine or tryptophan at the end, this CDR3 is likely a read error. The CDR3: CASTDTRGGRNEQYL. The CDR3 DNA sequence: TGTGCCAGCACTGACACCCGTGGAGGGAGGAACGAGCAGTACTTG. The rearrangement uses TRBV25-1 and TRBJ2-7, with TRBD2 as a possible D gene (6 bases). Germline V lookup: CDR1 MGHDK, CDR2 SYGVNS. With 7 bases removed from V and 5 bases from J, the gap between germline ends came to 21 bases. This CDR3 spans 15 amino acids.

As concerns this clonotype: The conserved phenylalanine or tryptophan is not found at the CDR3 terminus, so this likely reflects a read error. V is TRBV6-5 and J is TRBJ2-7; no definite D call. The CDR3 spans 14 residues. From germline, CDR1 is MNHEY and CDR2 SVGAGI. The CDR3 here is CARSYSPLSTEQYY. CDR3 bases: TGTGCCAGAAGTTACTCGCCCCTCTCCACCGAGCAGTACTAC.

Comment on this clonotype: One base away lies a much larger clone, so this may be a sequencing read error. V usage is TRBV19 and J usage is TRBJ2-7, with 8 bases lining up with TRBD2. Per germline, CDR1 LNHDA and CDR2 SQIVND (reference sequence). This CDR3 region has 14 residues. The CDR3 nucleotides read TGTGCCACCTCTCGGGGCGGGGGGAACTACGAGCAGTGCTTC. Translating it yields CATSRGGGNYEQCF. Drawing the rest from reference TRBV19 and TRBJ2-7, the complete variable domain is DGGITQSPKYLFRKEGQNVTLSCEQNLNHDAMYWYRQDPGQGLRLIYYSQIVNDFQKGDIAEGYSVSREKKESFPLTVTSAQKNPTAFYLCATSRGGGNYEQCFGPGTRLTVT.

For this clonotype: Since a much larger clone is just one base distant, this may be a read error. V usage is TRBV7-8 and J usage is TRBJ1-4, with D hard to call. Germline V CDR1 and CDR2: SGHVS, FQNEAQ. The CDR3 spans 16 residues. Trimming stripped 4 bases from V and 5 bases from J, with 17 bases between. This CDR3 is CASSSSPDWQNEKLFF. CDR3 bases: TGTGCCAGCAGCTCATCCCCGGATTGGCAAAATGAAAAACTGTTTTTT.

This clonotype showed up many times. J is TRBJ1-4 and V is TRBV30; maybe TRBD1 (5 bases). Germline V gives CDR1 GTSNPN, CDR2 SVGIG (reference sequence). Deletions cut 2 bases from V and 8 bases from J, with 27 bases between. The CDR3 is 18 amino acids. CDR3 protein: CAWSTGTSGNQPGEKLFF. CDR3 nucleotide sequence: TGTGCCTGGAGTACCGGGACTAGCGGGAACCAACCGGGGGAAAAACTGTTTTTT.

This clonotype appeared many times. The chain employs TRBV7-9 and TRBJ2-1, with 7 bases matching TRBD2. Germline CDR1 reads SEHNR; CDR2 reads FQNEAQ (reference sequence). The CDR3 extends over 15 amino acids. Unmatched junction bases numbered 8, after V lost 9 bases and J lost 0 bases. CDR3 residues: CASTLAASSYNEQFF. The CDR3 DNA is TGTGCCAGTACCCTAGCGGCCAGCTCCTACAATGAGCAGTTCTTC. The full variable domain, in which reference TRBV7-9 and TRBJ2-1 provide the parts outside the CDR3, is DTGVSQNPRHKITKRGQNVTFRCDPISEHNRLYWYRQTLGQGPEFLTYFQNEAQLEKSRLLSDRFSAERPKGSFSTLEIQRTEQGDSAMYLCASTLAASSYNEQFFGPGTRLTVL.

Sample share makes this clonotype medium-sized. The chain carries TRBV29-1 and TRBJ1-1; D is unclear. CDR1 and CDR2 from the germline V gene are SQVTM and ANQGSEA. The CDR3 runs to 13 residues. Trimming took 3 bases from V and 1 from J, leaving 9 bases between them. CDR3: CSVDAATNTEAFF. The CDR3 DNA reads as TGCAGCGTTGACGCAGCCACGAACACTGAAGCTTTCTTT.

The CDR3 DNA is TGTGCCAGCAGTTTATTAGCGGGAGGGCATCCCTCCGGGCAGTACTTC. It specifies CASSLLAGGHPSGQYF. This rearrangement joins TRBV12-3 or TRBV12-4 to TRBJ2-7; 11 bases are shared with TRBD2. CDR3 length equals 16 residues. V lost 2 bases to trimming and J lost 9 bases; unmatched junction nucleotides: 12.

Concerning this clonotype itself: Being one base from a much bigger clone, this may be a read error. The V gene is TRBV28, the J gene TRBJ1-1; possible D gene TRBD1, 6 bases. The CDR3 is made up of 13 amino acids. CDR1 MDHEN and CDR2 SYDVKM come from the germline V gene. V lost 9 bases and J lost 4, with 15 bases in between. As DNA, the CDR3 is TGTGCCAGTTCGAATGGACAGTCCACTGAAGCTTTCTTT. The encoded protein is CASSNGQSTEAFF.

The chain couples TRBV29-1 to TRBJ2-6; D may be TRBD1 (6 bases). This CDR3 comprises 13 residues. Per the germline V gene, CDR1 is SQVTM and CDR2 is ANQGSEA. The CDR3 sequence is CCMMTGRANVLTF. CDR3 bases: TGCTGCATGATGACAGGTAGGGCCAACGTCCTGACTTTC.

A word on this clonotype: The junction departs from germline at one end; a sequencing error may be responsible. V and J are TRBV4-2 and TRBJ1-5; TRBD1 is a possible D gene (5 bases). The length of the CDR3 is 17 residues. Germline CDR1 is LGHNA and CDR2 is YNFKEQ. The CDR3, as DNA: TGTACCAGCAGCCAAGATGGGGGAGGGCTAGGAAATCAGCCCCAGCATTTT. It specifies CTSSQDGGGLGNQPQHF.

In the case of this clonotype: Relative to the germline gene, one junction end is altered; a read error may explain this. The rearrangement links TRBV7-2 to TRBJ2-3; the D gene is possibly TRBD2 (6 bases). The V gene's germline CDR1 is SGHTA and CDR2 FQGNSA. The CDR3 has 15 residues. CDR3 loop: CDSAKDYLSTDTQYF. The CDR3 bases are TGTGACAGCGCTAAGGACTATCTTAGCACAGATACGCAGTATTTT.

Comment on this clonotype: Compared with germline, one end of the junction differs, possibly owing to a read error. V usage is TRBV4-1 and J usage is TRBJ2-7; 15 nucleotides line up with TRBD2. This CDR3 has 18 amino acids. Germline V lookup: CDR1 MGHRA, CDR2 YSYEKL. CDR3 residues: CASSQEGLAGGQDYEQYF. As DNA, the CDR3 is TGCGCTAGCAGCCAAGAGGGACTAGCGGGAGGCCAGGACTACGAGCAGTACTTC.

The rearrangement uses TRBV10-3 and TRBJ1-6, with TRBD1 matching over 9 bases. V dropped 6 bases and J dropped 10; count of bases not matched to a gene: 7. Germline V CDR1 and CDR2: ENHRY, SYGVKD. The CDR3 contains 14 residues. The CDR3 nucleotides read TGTGCCATCAGCAACGACAGGGGGGGATCACCCCTCCACTTT. Translating gives CAISNDRGGSPLHF.

This sequence joins TRBV6-5 and TRBJ1-1; D is unresolved. The CDR3 sequence is 13 residues long. CDR1 is MNHEY, CDR2 SVGAGI, per germline. The DNA of the CDR3 is TGTACAAGCAGTTCGGGCCCTAGGACTGAAGCTTTCTTT. This gives the protein CTSSSGPRTEAFF.

As concerns this clonotype: One junction end disagrees with the germline gene, perhaps due to a read error. The J gene is TRBJ2-5, the V gene TRBV29-1, with D perhaps matching TRBD1 or TRBD2 (5 bases each). This CDR3 spans 13 amino acids. Germline CDR1 reads SQVTM; CDR2 reads ANQGSEA. CDR3 in amino acids: CSVGGTAAEIQYF. The CDR3 DNA sequence: TGCAGCGTCGGTGGGACGGCCGCTGAGATCCAGTACTTC. Full variable domain (rest looked up from reference TRBV29-1 and TRBJ2-5): SAVISQKPSRDICQRGTSLTIQCQVDSQVTMMFWYRQQPGQSLTLIATANQGSEATYESGFVIDKFPISRPNLTFSTLTVSNMSPEDSSIYLCSVGGTAAEIQYFGPGTRLLVL.

Of note for this clonotype: In this CDR3 the conserved last residue, phenylalanine or tryptophan, is missing, so a read error is likely. The chain is built from TRBV4-1 and TRBJ2-6; the D call may be TRBD1 or TRBD2 (5 bases each). The CDR3 extends over 16 amino acids. In germline, CDR1 is MGHRA, CDR2 YSYEKL. CDR3 sequence (DNA): TGCGTCAGCAGCCAAGAAGCAGGGACCGGGGCCAACGTCCTGACTCTC. Residues: CVSSQEAGTGANVLTL.

In regard to this clonotype: Relative to the germline gene, one junction end is altered; a read error may explain this. The chain links TRBV6-1 to TRBJ2-7; 12 bases fit TRBD2. From germline, CDR1 is MNHNS and CDR2 SASEGT. This CDR3 contains 15 residues. The CDR3: CANSEAASGRGEQYF. The DNA of the CDR3 is TGTGCCAACAGTGAAGCGGCTAGCGGGAGGGGGGAACAGTACTTC.

For this clonotype: This CDR3 fails to terminate in the conserved phenylalanine or tryptophan, so it likely reflects a read error. The chain recombines TRBV11-2 with TRBJ2-7, with 15 bases aligning to TRBD2. This CDR3 spans 18 amino acids. Germline V gives CDR1 SGHAT, CDR2 FQNNGV. CDR3 region: CATSLSVGLAGGEYEQYS. In DNA, the CDR3 is TGTGCCACCAGCTTATCCGTTGGACTAGCGGGAGGGGAGTACGAGCAGTACTCC.

This rearrangement joins TRBV12-3 or TRBV12-4 to TRBJ1-6; 7 nucleotides align to TRBD1. This CDR3 region has 15 residues. J gave up 18 bases and V 4 bases, and 18 bases lay outside the gene matches. CDR3 protein: CASSSTTGRTSPPHF. DNA of the CDR3: TGTGCCAGCAGTTCCACGACAGGGCGTACTTCACCTCCCCACTTT.